This T cell receptor beta chain was sequenced in a study of blood T cell repertoires in COVID-19. Whole-study context: The origin of the acute and convalescent COVID-19 samples was the United States, Italy and Spain. PBMCs, B-cell-depleted T cells, or T cells were the source of the cDNA or gDNA that made up the material.

The CDR3 is 17 residues long. V trimming: 6 bases; J trimming: 2 bases; junction bases outside the gene matches: 10. The germline CDR1 and CDR2 sequences are SGHDT and YYEEEE. The data were produced by immunoSEQ multiplex PCR, yet TCRdb's version contains in-frame clones alone and is incomplete. The sample records 30,000 to 40,000 clones, approximately 89% being singletons. Sequenced material: peripheral blood. The chain carries TRBV5-6 and TRBJ2-6; 8 nucleotides align to TRBD1. The sequence was obtained from a man aged 55 to 70 with active or convalescent COVID-19. In DNA, the CDR3 is TGTGCCAGCACGCCAATTGGACAGGGACCTGGGGCCAACGTCCTGACTTTC. The encoded protein is CASTPIGQGPGANVLTF.